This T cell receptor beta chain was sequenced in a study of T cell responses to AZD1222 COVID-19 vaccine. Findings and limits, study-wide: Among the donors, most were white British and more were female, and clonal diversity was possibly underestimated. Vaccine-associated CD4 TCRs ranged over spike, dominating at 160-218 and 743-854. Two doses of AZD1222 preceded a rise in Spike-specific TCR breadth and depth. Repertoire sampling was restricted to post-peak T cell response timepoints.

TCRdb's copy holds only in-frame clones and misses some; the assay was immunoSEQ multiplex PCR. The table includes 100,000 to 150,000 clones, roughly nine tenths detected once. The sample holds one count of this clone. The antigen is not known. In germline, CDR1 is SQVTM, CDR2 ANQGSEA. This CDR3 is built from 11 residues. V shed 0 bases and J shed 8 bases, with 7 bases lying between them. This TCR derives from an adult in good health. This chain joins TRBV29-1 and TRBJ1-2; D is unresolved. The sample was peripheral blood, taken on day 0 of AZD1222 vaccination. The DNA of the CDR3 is TGCAGCGTTGAAGAAATCGAAGGCTACACCTTC. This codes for CSVEEIEGYTF.